The 4 T cell receptor beta chains below were found in one sample sequenced in a study of cytomegalovirus exposure and HLA in healthy donors. TCRdb's table, derived via immunoSEQ multiplex PCR, lists solely in-frame clones and lacks some. The profile shows about 150,000 clones, 80% to 90% of them singletons. Specimen: PBMCs. The receptor set was obtained from a man aged 18 to 35 in good health and CMV-seropositive.

In this sample, this clone turned up once. V usage is TRBV18 and J usage is TRBJ2-5; a weak D match, TRBD1 (7 bases). With 4 bases removed from V and 2 bases from J, the gap between germline ends came to 11 bases. This CDR3 has 14 amino acids. Germline CDR1 reads KGHSH; CDR2 reads LQKENI. The CDR3: CASSRRGQQETQYF. The CDR3 nucleotides read TGTGCCAGCTCACGGAGGGGACAGCAAGAGACCCAGTACTTC. Looking up the rest from reference TRBV18 and TRBJ2-5 gives the full variable domain: NAGVMQNPRHLVRRRGQEARLRCSPMKGHSHVYWYRQLPEEGLKFMVYLQKENIIDESGMPKERFSAEFPKEGPSILRIQQVVRGDSAAYFCASSRRGQQETQYFGPGTRLLVL.

The chain combines TRBV6-5 with TRBJ1-2; D is undetermined. The CDR3 extends over 13 amino acids. Trimming cost V 4 bases and J 3 bases, with 9 bases left between them. CDR1 and CDR2 (germline): MNHEY, SVGAGI. The CDR3 loop is CASSWTSDYGYTF. CDR3 bases: TGTGCCAGCAGTTGGACTTCTGACTATGGCTACACCTTC.

DNA for the CDR3: TGTGCCATCAGTGGGGCGGCAGGGGAGACAGGCACTGAAGCTTTCTTT. Its translation: CAISGAAGETGTEAFF. The chain uses TRBV10-3 and TRBJ1-1; D is possibly TRBD1 (6 bases). CDR3 length: 16 residues. V was clipped by 4 bases and J by 4 bases, with 19 bases between them. Germline lookup yields CDR1 ENHRY and CDR2 SYGVKD.

The chain is built from TRBV2 and TRBJ2-7, with 7 bases that match TRBD1. Germline V gene data show CDR1 as SNHLY and CDR2 as FYNNEI. The V and J ends lost 2 bases and 2 bases, in that order; junction bases with no gene match: 3. The CDR3 runs 14 residues. This CDR3 is CASSEQGVTYEQYF. The CDR3, as DNA: TGTGCCAGCAGTGAACAGGGGGTTACCTACGAGCAGTACTTC.